This T cell receptor (beta chain) is from a study of regulatory T cells in long-lasting Graves disease. Study-level findings and limits: Persistent disease was characterized by preferential usage of TRBV28, TRBJ1-2 and TRBJ2-5.

HTBI primers from iRepertoire and Arm-PCR of CDR3 regions yielded the TCR beta libraries. TCRdb redid the calling of the multiplex PCR reads with MiXCR, one entry per CDR3 protein. Of 600,000 to 650,000 distinct CDR3 sequences listed, 16% are singletons. This clonotype was observed a few times. Its antigen is unidentified. Time point reported: newly diagnosed GD, antithyroid drugs for less than 3 months. Generation of the TCR library employed RNA extracted from PBMCs. The CDR3 is 14 amino acids. Deletions cut 2 bases from V and 5 bases from J, with 12 bases between. Separately, the same data were catalogued under a study of T cells in Graves' hyperthyroidism and ophthalmopathy. Per that paper: In the first-round RT-PCR of the TCR CDR3, the HTBI primer set was used.

This TCR was recovered from a woman in her thirties with Graves disease. Sequencing was performed on peripheral blood mononuclear cells (PBMCs), taken at new diagnosis, from a patient treated with antithyroid drugs. V is TRBV12-3 or TRBV12-4 and J is TRBJ1-2; no clear D gene. The CDR3 DNA sequence: TGTGCCAGCAGTTTATCCGGATCCCTTTATGGCTACACCTTC. This sequence encodes CASSLSGSLYGYTF.